This TCR beta chain was documented in a study of regulatory T cells in long-lasting Graves disease. Researchers made TCR beta libraries by using iRepertoire HTBI primers and running Arm-PCR on CDR3 regions. Authors' analysis steps: Identified segments across samples numbered 60 or so TRBV and 14 to 15 TRBJ. TCRdb reprocessed the multiplex PCR reads with MiXCR, giving one entry per CDR3 protein. It is TCRdb's table, rather than the study itself, that gives the V and J calls and clone size. In the table there are 600,000 to 650,000 distinct CDR3 sequences, less than 20% of which are singletons. The time point was: newly diagnosed GD, antithyroid drugs for less than 3 months. The TCR library used RNA extracted from PBMCs. Graves' disease diagnoses followed American Thyroid Association guidelines. These same records also appear under a second study, on T cells in Graves' hyperthyroidism and ophthalmopathy. That paper notes: Clinical symptoms, serum thyroxine, TRAb, thyroid ultrasound and orbital computed tomography established diagnosis. First-round RT-PCR targeting the TCR CDR3 was performed with the HTBI primer set.

Sequenced material: peripheral blood mononuclear cells (PBMCs), taken at new diagnosis, from a patient treated with antithyroid drugs. This TCR came from a woman in her 30s with Graves disease.

In nucleotides, the CDR3 is TGTGCCTGGAGTGTACTTAGGGGGGGAACGGTCTACGAGCAGTACTTC. Amino acids: CAWSVLRGGTVYEQYF. The V gene is TRBV30, the J gene TRBJ2-7, with a possible D match to TRBD2 (7 bases). The CDR3 contains 16 residues. CDR1 GTSNPN and CDR2 SVGIG come from the germline V gene (reference sequence). Trimming pared 0 bases from V and 3 bases from J, leaving 18 bases between.